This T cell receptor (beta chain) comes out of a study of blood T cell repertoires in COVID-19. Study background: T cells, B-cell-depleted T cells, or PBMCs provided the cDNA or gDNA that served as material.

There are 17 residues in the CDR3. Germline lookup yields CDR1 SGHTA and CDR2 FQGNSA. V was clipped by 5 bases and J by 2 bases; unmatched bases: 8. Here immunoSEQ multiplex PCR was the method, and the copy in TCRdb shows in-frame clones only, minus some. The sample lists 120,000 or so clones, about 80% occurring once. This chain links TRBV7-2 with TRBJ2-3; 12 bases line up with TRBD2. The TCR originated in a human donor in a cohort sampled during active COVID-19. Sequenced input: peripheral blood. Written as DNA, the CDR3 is TGTGCCAGCAGCGCCCGACTAGCGGGGGACTCCACAGATACGCAGTATTTT. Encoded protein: CASSARLAGDSTDTQYF.